This TCR beta chain came from a study of ipilimumab plus nivolumab after autologous stem cell transplantation. Study details: Typical patient got roughly five ipilimumab doses and seven to nine nivolumab doses (median). Broader study findings: Per the authors, repertoire, Treg and microbiota data justify further study.

Clones were read by immunoSEQ multiplex PCR, and TCRdb kept only the in-frame ones, dropping some. The table shows about 22,000 clones, with under 75% occurring only once. In germline, CDR1 is SGHNT, CDR2 YENEEA. The CDR3 covers 14 residues. Trimming pared 2 bases from V and 6 bases from J, leaving 14 bases between. Ipilimumab, 1 mg/kg, started 14 to 28 days after autologous transplant. Dosing: nivolumab 3 mg/kg IV, weeks 1, 4, 7, 10, then every two weeks to week 26. Worth noting for this clone: As yet, its antigen is unknown.

The V call is TRBV11-3, the J call TRBJ2-7; D is perhaps TRBD1 or TRBD2 (7 bases each). The sample in question was PBMCs, obtained in a trial of ipilimumab plus nivolumab as post-transplant consolidation. The receptor comes from a male donor with diffuse large B-cell lymphoma. The CDR3 is CASSLQGGGGEQYF. As DNA, the CDR3 is TGTGCCAGCAGCTTACAGGGGGGCGGGGGCGAGCAGTACTTC.